The TCR beta chain under discussion was sequenced for a study of OX40 agonist ivuxolimab in advanced cancers. Some background on the complete study: The costimulatory receptor OX40 (CD134) was targeted by ivuxolimab, a fully human IgG2 agonistic monoclonal antibody. In the dose-escalation cohort, roughly 80% of patients were male, and the mean age was approximately 55 years, with a range of 23 to 79. Intravenous ivuxolimab was administered to patients every 2 weeks at six dose levels: 0.01, 0.1, 0.3, 1.5, 3 and 10 mg/kg. Partial responses occurred in three dose-escalation patients: two with cutaneous melanoma and one with hepatocellular carcinoma. Patients were allowed to have had prior anti-PD-1, anti-PD-L1 or anti-CTLA-4 therapy, and approximately 40% of the dose-escalation patients had previously received checkpoint inhibitors. The paper describes the monotherapy dose-escalation part (N ≈ 52 patients) of the phase I trial of ivuxolimab. The point of sequencing TCRbeta in the periphery was to test whether ivuxolimab changed TCR sequence diversity and drove clonal T-cell expansion. Of the approximately 50 patients in dose escalation, about 20 had hepatocellular carcinoma, approximately 15 had melanoma, 9 had renal cell carcinoma and 9 had head and neck cancer. Paper-wide results and their limitations: Antigen specificity was not determined for the clonally expanded peripheral T cells. In the 0.1-3.0 mg/kg groups, partial responders had among the lowest normalized peripheral clonal expansion, particularly in CD8+ T cells. Low levels of normalized T-cell clonal expansion were also seen in some patients who did not respond. At doses from 0.1 to 3.0 mg/kg, clonal expansion was seen in both CD4+ and CD8+ blood T cells between baseline and week 6. After ivuxolimab, more expanded clones were found on average in CD8+ T cells than in CD4+ T cells.

From a lookup of the germline V gene, CDR1 and CDR2 are SGHAT and FQNNGV. The CDR3, from cysteine to phenylalanine, totals 16 residues. Only the CDR3 region is kept as DNA, spanning 48 bases read in frame from base 1. Trimming takes 5 bases off V and 0 bases off J; junction bases not matched to a gene: 6. Patients with autoimmune disease history or receiving systemic immunosuppression were excluded from the trial. Peripheral blood for TCR sequencing was drawn from every dose cohort at baseline, at cycle 4 day 1 and at cycle 7 day 1. Samples were obtained from an open-label, multicenter, first-in-human phase I dose-escalation trial of ivuxolimab. Adults with locally advanced or metastatic melanoma, renal cell, hepatocellular, or head and neck squamous cell carcinoma were enrolled in the trial. Before TCR sequencing, CD4+ and CD8+ T cells were separately sorted from peripheral blood. To sequence the TCRbeta CDR3 region, genomic DNA was isolated from the sorted cells. The immunoSEQ Assay was used for sequencing of TCRbeta CDR3 regions. TCRdb's version of the immuneACCESS table is confined to in-frame rearrangements and falls short of the full clone set. An unresolved V gene accounts for under half of the shortfall where checked; the remainder is of unknown origin. The sample data list fewer than 25,000 clones, and 75% to 90% of these were observed just once. Clones ranked in the top ten supply roughly 25% of the sample.

Note on this clone: Its antigen is still unknown. Base qualities are missing; no much larger clone stands one base away.

The material was CD4+ or CD8+ T cells sorted from blood, obtained in a trial of the OX40 agonist ivuxolimab. The TCR sequence derives from an adult with an advanced solid tumor such as melanoma, head and neck, liver or kidney cancer. The chain couples TRBV11-2 to TRBJ2-3; TRBD1 fits 9 bases in the junction. For the CDR3, the sequence is CASSHRGPDSTDTQYF. The nucleotide sequence is TGTGCCAGCAGCCACAGGGGGCCCGATAGCACAGATACGCAGTATTTT.